This T cell receptor (beta chain) was captured by sequencing in a study of T cell clonality in common variable immunodeficiency. Study-level points and caveats: T cell subpopulation sequencing would be needed to explain CVID clonality.

This clone came up many times. The antigen is unknown. The read terminates 3 residues ahead of where the CDR3 ends, so the germline J gene completes it. TCRdb's table, derived via immunoSEQ multiplex PCR, lists solely in-frame clones and lacks some. The sample includes about 35,000 clones, none of them occurring once. This CDR3 contains 16 residues. V was pared by 3 bases and J by 0 bases, with 7 bases of the junction left unmatched. Germline V CDR1 and CDR2: MDHEN, SYDVKM. Blood samples were heparinized, about 5 to 9 ml per donor. The clonotype comes from a person aged 18 to 75 in good health. The chain employs TRBV28 and TRBJ1-1; 7 nucleotides match TRBD1. Sequences were obtained from peripheral blood mononuclear cells. The CDR3 bases that were read are TGTGCCAGCAGTTTGGGCCCCAGGGGGATGAACACTGAA. Translated: CASSLGPRGMNTE. The complete CDR3 reads CASSLGPRGMNTEAFF.